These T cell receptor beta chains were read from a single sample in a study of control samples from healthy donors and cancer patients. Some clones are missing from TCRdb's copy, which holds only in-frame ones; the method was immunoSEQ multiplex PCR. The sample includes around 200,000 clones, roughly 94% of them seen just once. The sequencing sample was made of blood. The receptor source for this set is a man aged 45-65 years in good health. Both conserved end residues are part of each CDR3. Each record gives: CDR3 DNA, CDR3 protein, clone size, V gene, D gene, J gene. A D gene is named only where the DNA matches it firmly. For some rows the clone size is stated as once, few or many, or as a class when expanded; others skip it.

TGCGCCAGCAGCCAGGGGAGGGGAGCAACTAATGAAAAACTGTTTTTT,CASSQGRGATNEKLFF,-,TRBV4-1,-,TRBJ1-4
TGTGCCAGCAGTCTTACAGACAGGGAAGTAGGCTACACCTTC,CASSLTDREVGYTF,-,TRBV6-5,TRBD1,TRBJ1-2
TGTGCCTGGAATCGGGGTTGGTCTTCCGGGAATGAGCAGTTCTTC,CAWNRGWSSGNEQFF,once,TRBV30,-,TRBJ2-1
TGCAGTGTGGGGGTTAACTATGGCTACACCTTC,CSVGVNYGYTF,-,TRBV20-1,-,TRBJ1-2
TGTGCCAGCAGCCTGGAGGGGGGATTCGTGGCCGAGCAGTACTTC,CASSLEGGFVAEQYF,-,TRBV5-6,-,TRBJ2-7
TGTGCCAGCAGCCAAGATACGGATCAGCCCCAGCATTTT,CASSQDTDQPQHF,-,TRBV4-2,-,TRBJ1-5
TGTGCCAGCAGTTTGGGGGGTGGGGTAGCTGAAAAACTGTTTTTT,CASSLGGGVAEKLFF,-,TRBV6-6,-,TRBJ1-4
TGTGCCAGCACTCACAGGGTGGGCACAGATACGCAGTATTTT,CASTHRVGTDTQYF,-,TRBV21-1,-,TRBJ2-3
TGTGCCAGTGGGACGGGGACGAATCAGCCCCAGCATTTT,CASGTGTNQPQHF,-,TRBV2,-,TRBJ1-5
TGTGCCAGCGGGTCCTCGGGATCAGATACGCAGTATTTT,CASGSSGSDTQYF,-,TRBV11-3,-,TRBJ2-3
TGTGCCAGCAGCCAAGATACTGAGAATTCACCCCTCCACTTT,CASSQDTENSPLHF,-,TRBV4-2,-,TRBJ1-6
TGTGCCAGCTCACCTAACTCAGGGGGTTCGGGCGAGCAGTACTTC,CASSPNSGGSGEQYF,-,TRBV18,TRBD1,TRBJ2-7
TGTGCCAGCAGCTTAGTAGGGGGCGGACAGACCCAGTACTTC,CASSLVGGGQTQYF,-,TRBV7-8,TRBD1,TRBJ2-5
TGTGCCAGCAGCTTAGGAGGGGGCGCCGGATCGAACACTGAAGCTTTCTTT,CASSLGGGAGSNTEAFF,few,TRBV7-8,TRBD1,TRBJ1-1
TGTGCCAGCAGTTTAACCAGATTCTATGGCTACACCTTC,CASSLTRFYGYTF,-,TRBV27,-,TRBJ1-2
TGCGCCAGCAGCTGGGGGACAGTCAACACCGGGGAGCTGTTTTTT,CASSWGTVNTGELFF,-,TRBV5-1,TRBD1,TRBJ2-2
TGCGCCAGCAGCCTCCGGACAGAGAATTCACCCCTCCACTTT,CASSLRTENSPLHF,-,TRBV5-1,-,TRBJ1-6
TGTGCCAGCGGAGGACAGACCTTCACTGAAGCTTTCTTT,CASGGQTFTEAFF,once,TRBV2,-,TRBJ1-1
TGCGCCAGCAGTGAAGAGGGGCACGGTGTCTATGGCTACACCTTC,CASSEEGHGVYGYTF,-,TRBV10-1,-,TRBJ1-2
TGTGCCAGCAGTTTGACGGGGGTGGGTGATACGCAGTATTTT,CASSLTGVGDTQYF,-,TRBV27,-,TRBJ2-3
TGTGCCAGTAGTAACACAGGGATTCAGCCCCAGCATTTT,CASSNTGIQPQHF,-,TRBV19,-,TRBJ1-5
TGTGCCAGCAGTTTACGCGGGGGCATGGCTAGCAATCAGCCCCAGCATTTT,CASSLRGGMASNQPQHF,-,TRBV28,-,TRBJ1-5
TGCGCCAGCAGCCCGGGACAGGGGACGAACACCATATATTTT,CASSPGQGTNTIYF,-,TRBV5-1,TRBD1,TRBJ1-3
TGCAGTGGCGGGCCTAACTATGGCTACACCTTC,CSGGPNYGYTF,-,TRBV20-1,-,TRBJ1-2
TGTGCCAGCAGCTTAAACCGCCCGGACAGGGGGCTAAGTGGAAACACCATATATTTT,CASSLNRPDRGLSGNTIYF,-,TRBV7-6,TRBD1,TRBJ1-3
TGTGCTAGTGGTAACGGCGGTGAAGCTTTCTTT,CASGNGGEAFF,-,TRBV12-5,-,TRBJ1-1
TGCGCCAGCAGCGGACAGGGGGGCTCCTACGAGCAGTACTTC,CASSGQGGSYEQYF,-,TRBV5-1,TRBD1,TRBJ2-7
TGTGCCACCAGTGCTGGACAGACCCAGGCAGATACGCAGTATTTT,CATSAGQTQADTQYF,-,TRBV24-1,-,TRBJ2-3
TGTGCCAGCAGTTTACAACCGGACAGCAACTATGGCTACACCTTC,CASSLQPDSNYGYTF,-,TRBV28,-,TRBJ1-2
TGTGCCAGCAGTTACTCGAGAAGGGGGCTCGATAGCAATCAGCCCCAGCATTTT,CASSYSRRGLDSNQPQHF,-,TRBV6-2/TRBV6-3,TRBD1,TRBJ1-5
TGTGCTAGTGGTTTGGCAGGGGACAGTGATACTTCCGCGAACACCGGGGAGCTGTTTTTT,CASGLAGDSDTSANTGELFF,-,TRBV12-5,TRBD1,TRBJ2-2
TGTGCCAGCAGCTTAGGGGCGATCTACGAGCAGTACTTC,CASSLGAIYEQYF,-,TRBV7-8,-,TRBJ2-7
TGCGCCAGCACCTCGACCAGGGCCTCCTACAATGAGCAGTTCTTC,CASTSTRASYNEQFF,once,TRBV5-1,-,TRBJ2-1
TGTGCCAGCAGTGATTGGACAGACAATCAGCCCCAGCATTTT,CASSDWTDNQPQHF,-,TRBV25-1,-,TRBJ1-5
TGTGCCATCAGTGAGCTGACAGGGCCGGACTATGGCTACACCTTC,CAISELTGPDYGYTF,once,TRBV10-3,TRBD1,TRBJ1-2
TGTGCCAGCAGTTACCCCCCGGAGGGGGCCTTCTATGGCTACACCTTC,CASSYPPEGAFYGYTF,-,TRBV6-5,TRBD1,TRBJ1-2
TGTGCCAGCAGTACAGGGGGCGACTATGGCTACACCTTC,CASSTGGDYGYTF,-,TRBV28,TRBD1,TRBJ1-2
TGTGCCAGCAGCTTAGGGGGGACTACCCAGGATACGCAGTATTTT,CASSLGGTTQDTQYF,-,TRBV7-2,TRBD2,TRBJ2-3
TGTGCCAGCAGCCCGGGACGGTCCCTCTATGGCTACACCTTC,CASSPGRSLYGYTF,-,TRBV7-2,-,TRBJ1-2
TGTGCCAGCAGCCTACGCGAGGGGGCTTCCTACGAGCAGTACTTC,CASSLREGASYEQYF,-,TRBV7-6,TRBD1,TRBJ2-7
TGTGCCATCAGTGGAACGGGGAATTCACCCCTCCACTTT,CAISGTGNSPLHF,-,TRBV10-3,-,TRBJ1-6
TGTGCCAGCAGTCCTGGGACAGACATCGCCAAAAACATTCAGTACTTC,CASSPGTDIAKNIQYF,-,TRBV28,TRBD1,TRBJ2-4
TGTGCCAGCAGTTTAAATTCAGGAAACACCATATATTTT,CASSLNSGNTIYF,-,TRBV28,-,TRBJ1-3
TGCGCCAGCAGACGACGACCCGAAGCCAATGAAAAACTGTTTTTT,CASRRRPEANEKLFF,-,TRBV5-1,-,TRBJ1-4
TGTGCCAGTTTATTTCAGGGGGCCGACACTGAAGCTTTCTTT,CASLFQGADTEAFF,-,TRBV19,TRBD1,TRBJ1-1
TGTGCCAGTAGTATTACGAGGGATTTCCAAGAGACCCAGTACTTC,CASSITRDFQETQYF,-,TRBV19,-,TRBJ2-5
TGTGCCAGCTCGAACAGGGAGGGAAAGACTGAAGCTTTCTTT,CASSNREGKTEAFF,-,TRBV18,-,TRBJ1-1
TGTGCCAGCAGCTGGGTGGAGAACACTGAAGCTTTCTTT,CASSWVENTEAFF,-,TRBV7-3,-,TRBJ1-1
TGCACCAGCTTGGCCCGGCTAGCTGTTCTCCTTCGCACAGATACGCAGTATTTT,CTSLARLAVLLRTDTQYF,-,TRBV1,-,TRBJ2-3
TGCAGTGCTAGAGGGGCTGAAGCTTTCTTT,CSARGAEAFF,-,TRBV20-1,-,TRBJ1-1
TGTGCCAGCAGCTTAGACAGGGGATACACTGAAGCTTTCTTT,CASSLDRGYTEAFF,-,TRBV7-2,TRBD1,TRBJ1-1
TGTGCCAGTAGTATTGGCGGGGGCACTGAAGCTTTCTTT,CASSIGGGTEAFF,-,TRBV19,-,TRBJ1-1